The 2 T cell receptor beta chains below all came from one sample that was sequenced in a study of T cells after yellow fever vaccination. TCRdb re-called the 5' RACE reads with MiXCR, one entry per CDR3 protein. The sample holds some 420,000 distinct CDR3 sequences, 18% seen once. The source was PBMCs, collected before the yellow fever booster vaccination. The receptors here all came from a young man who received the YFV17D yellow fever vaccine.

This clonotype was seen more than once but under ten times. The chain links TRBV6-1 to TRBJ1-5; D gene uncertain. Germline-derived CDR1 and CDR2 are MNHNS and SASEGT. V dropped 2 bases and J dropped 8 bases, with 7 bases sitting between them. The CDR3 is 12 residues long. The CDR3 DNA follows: TGTGCCAGCAGTGAAATGAGAAAGCCCCAGCATTTT. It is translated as CASSEMRKPQHF.

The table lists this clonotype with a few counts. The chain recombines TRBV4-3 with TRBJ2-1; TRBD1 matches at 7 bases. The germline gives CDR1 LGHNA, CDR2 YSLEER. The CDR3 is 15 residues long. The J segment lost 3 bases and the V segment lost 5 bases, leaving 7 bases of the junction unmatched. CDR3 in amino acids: CASSTSRQGYNEQFF. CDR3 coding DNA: TGCGCCAGCAGCACTTCACGACAGGGCTACAATGAGCAGTTCTTC.